The count of the clone carrying this TCR beta chain is one. Antigen: not known. One end of the junction is discordant with germline, which a read error may explain. Cultured CD4+ T cell DNA was sequenced using the Oncomine TCR Beta short-read assay. TCRdb recomputed calls from the PCR reads with MiXCR, one row per CDR3 protein. The data show around 20,000 distinct CDR3 sequences, roughly half seen once. The record originates from a study of vaccination and CD4 T cells after COVID-19. Overall study context: Participants were administered two doses of either the BNT162b2 or the mRNA-1273 vaccine. Sampling that followed vaccination took place a median about 70 days after dose two, within a range of 14 to 241.

The treatment is: roughly 11-day PBMC culture with coronavirus spike peptide pools or control peptides (ViraFEST assay). The CDR3 runs to 17 residues. Germline V lookup: CDR1 SSHAT, CDR2 FNYEAQ (reference sequence). Sample: CD4+ T cells from blood, cultured in vitro. The chain is built from TRBV7-7 and TRBJ2-5, with D perhaps TRBD1 (5 bases). This sequence was found in a human donor who had recovered from COVID-19. The CDR3 coding sequence is TGTGCTAGCAGCTTAGGGGATCTCGGCTCCCCGGCAGAGACCCAGTACTTC. It specifies CASSLGDLGSPAETQYF. Variable domain in full (rest from reference TRBV7-7 and TRBJ2-5): GAGVSQSPRYKVTKRGQDVTLRCDPISSHATLYWYQQALGQGPEFLTYFNYEAQPDKSGLPSDRFSAERPEGSISTLTIQRTEQRDSAMYRCASSLGDLGSPAETQYFGPGTRLLVL.